The present TCR beta chain was sequenced within a study of response to subunit inactivated influenza vaccine. About this clonotype itself: What it binds is not known.

Study-level results: Authors proposed each seasonal influenza vaccination draws in few new T cells.

The germline V gene has CDR1 DFQATT and CDR2 SNEGSKA (reference sequence). The CDR3 has 14 residues. V was pared by 3 bases and J by 1 base, with 13 bases between. TCRdb redid the calling of the RT-PCR reads with MiXCR, one entry per CDR3 protein. Of about 520,000 distinct CDR3 sequences in the sample, under 8.5% were seen once. This chain connects TRBV20-1 to TRBJ2-7; D ambiguous. The TCR sequence derives from a man aged 45-69 years who received an inactivated influenza vaccine. Sequences were derived from PBMCs from blood, sampled about 24 months after vaccination. CDR3 protein: CSASYTRVSYEQYF. In DNA form, the CDR3 reads TGCAGTGCTAGTTATACGCGAGTTTCCTACGAGCAGTACTTC.